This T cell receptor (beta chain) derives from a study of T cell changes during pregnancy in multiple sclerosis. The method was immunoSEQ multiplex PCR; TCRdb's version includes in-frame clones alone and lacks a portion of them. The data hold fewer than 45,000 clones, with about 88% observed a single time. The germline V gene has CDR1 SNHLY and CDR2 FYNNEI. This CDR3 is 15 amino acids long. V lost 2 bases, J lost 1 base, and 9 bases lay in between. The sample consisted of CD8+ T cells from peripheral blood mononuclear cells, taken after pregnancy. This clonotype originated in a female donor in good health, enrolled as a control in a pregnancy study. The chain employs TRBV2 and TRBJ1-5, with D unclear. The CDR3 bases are TGTGCCAGCAGTGAACGGGTGGCGAGCAATCAGCCCCAGCATTTT. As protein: CASSERVASNQPQHF.